This is a list of T cell receptor beta chains from one sample in a study of blood T cell repertoires in COVID-19. Here immunoSEQ multiplex PCR was the method, and the copy in TCRdb shows in-frame clones only, minus some. The sample records 75,000 to 100,000 clones, 85% to 90% being singletons. Input material: peripheral blood. These receptors came from a human donor in a cohort sampled during active COVID-19. The CDR3 runs from the conserved cysteine through the conserved F or W. The order of the fields is J gene, clone size, V gene, D gene, CDR3 DNA, CDR3 protein. A D gene is named only where the DNA matches it firmly. Part of the rows lack a size; the others show once, few, many or a class for expanded clones.

TRBJ1-5 | once | TRBV4-2 | . | TGTGCCAGCAGCCAAGATGCGAATCAGCCCCAGCATTTT | CASSQDANQPQHF
TRBJ1-4 | . | TRBV4-1 | TRBD1 | TGCGCCAGCAGCCATTATACCGGGACAGGCCCCGAAAAACTGTTTTTT | CASSHYTGTGPEKLFF
TRBJ2-1 | . | TRBV6-2/TRBV6-3 | TRBD2 | TGTGCCAGCAGCCCCTGGCCTAGCGGGCTTGGGGGGAATGAGCAGTTCTTC | CASSPWPSGLGGNEQFF
TRBJ1-2 | . | TRBV3-1/TRBV3-2 | . | TGTGCCAGCAGCCCAAGATCGTACAGGGCAGGAGGCTACACCTTC | CASSPRSYRAGGYTF
TRBJ2-5 | . | TRBV29-1 | TRBD1 | TGCAGCGTTGGTGGGACAGGGTATGAGACCCAGTACTTC | CSVGGTGYETQYF
TRBJ2-7 | . | TRBV29-1 | . | TGCAGCGTTGAAGCCACAGGGGGGGGTATCTACGAGCAGTACTTC | CSVEATGGGIYEQYF
TRBJ2-2 | . | TRBV25-1 | . | TGTGCCGCCCACAGGGCGACCGGGGAGCTGTTTTTT | CAAHRATGELFF
TRBJ1-5 | . | TRBV2 | . | TGTGCCAGCAGTGAAGGGAGGAGGCAGCCCCAGCATTTT | CASSEGRRQPQHF
TRBJ2-7 | . | TRBV3-1/TRBV3-2 | . | TGTGCCAGCAGCCAAATTCCAGGGGAGAACTCCTACGAGCAGTACTTC | CASSQIPGENSYEQYF
TRBJ1-1 | once | TRBV5-1 | . | TGCGCCAGCAGCTTACACAGCACTGAAGCTTTCTTT | CASSLHSTEAFF
TRBJ2-6 | . | TRBV5-6 | TRBD1 | TGTGCCAGCACCCTTGGACAGGGGAAGTCTGGGGCCAACGTCCTGACTTTC | CASTLGQGKSGANVLTF
TRBJ2-3 | . | TRBV7-9 | TRBD2 | TGTGCCAGCAGCTTAGGAGGGCGGGGGACTGCATTTGGAGATACGCAGTATTTT | CASSLGGRGTAFGDTQYF
TRBJ2-3 | . | TRBV29-1 | . | TGCAGCGTTGTAGGGGTACCCACAGATACGCAGTATTTT | CSVVGVPTDTQYF
TRBJ2-7 | . | TRBV9 | TRBD1 | TGTGCCAGCAGCCGGTTGGGACAGGGGACCTACGAGCAGTACTTC | CASSRLGQGTYEQYF
TRBJ2-1 | few | TRBV7-6 | . | TGTGCCAGCAGCAGAACCGGGATGACCTACAATGAGCAGTTCTTC | CASSRTGMTYNEQFF
TRBJ2-1 | . | TRBV7-2 | . | TGTGCCAGCAGCTGGAGTTCGTATAATGAGCAGTTCTTC | CASSWSSYNEQFF
TRBJ2-7 | . | TRBV7-9 | TRBD2 | TGTGCCAGCAGCATTAGCGGGAGTCCCAACGAGCAGTACTTC | CASSISGSPNEQYF
TRBJ2-7 | . | TRBV5-4 | . | TGTGCCAGCAGCCCGGTCCCGACCTACGAGCAGTACTTC | CASSPVPTYEQYF
TRBJ2-1 | . | TRBV5-1 | TRBD2 | TGCGCCAGCAGCTCAGGGGCGACTAGCGGGGGGTACAATGAGCAGTTCTTC | CASSSGATSGGYNEQFF
TRBJ1-1 | . | TRBV6-5 | . | TGTGCCAGCAGTTACTCGTCCCCGGGGAACACTGAAGCTTTCTTT | CASSYSSPGNTEAFF
TRBJ2-7 | few | TRBV10-3 | TRBD2 | TGTGCCATCAGCGGGACTAGCGGAGGGGGGGAGCAGTACTTC | CAISGTSGGGEQYF
TRBJ1-3 | once | TRBV19 | . | TGTGCCAGTAGTATAGTCAACGACACCATGGCGCTCACCTACTCTGGAAACACCATATATTTT | CASSIVNDTMALTYSGNTIYF
TRBJ1-3 | . | TRBV11-3 | TRBD1 | TGTGCCAGCAGCCAACAGGGGACTGGAAACACCATATATTTT | CASSQQGTGNTIYF
TRBJ1-1 | . | TRBV7-2 | TRBD1 | TGTGCCAGCAGCGTGAACAGGGGGCTCACTGAAGCTTTCTTT | CASSVNRGLTEAFF
TRBJ1-1 | once | TRBV3-1/TRBV3-2 | TRBD1 | TGTGCCAGCAGCCCGACAGGGGCACGTACTGAAGCTTTCTTT | CASSPTGARTEAFF
TRBJ2-5 | . | TRBV11-2 | . | TGTGCCAGCAGCTTAGTGGGGGCCCAAGAGACCCAGTACTTC | CASSLVGAQETQYF
TRBJ2-1 | . | TRBV6-2/TRBV6-3 | TRBD2 | TGTGCCAGCAGTTACCTCTCCGTGTCTAGCGGGACCATCTTC | CASSYLSVSSGTIF
TRBJ2-2 | . | TRBV7-9 | TRBD1 | TGTGCCAGCAGAAGGACAGGGGCCCAGAACACCGGGGAGCTGTTTTTT | CASRRTGAQNTGELFF
TRBJ2-7 | . | TRBV10-3 | TRBD1 | TGTGCCATCAGTGTAGGACAGGGGGCTACCTACGAGCAGTACTTC | CAISVGQGATYEQYF
TRBJ2-1 | . | TRBV4-3 | . | TGCGCCAGCAGCCCCGCGGAGGGGTACAATGAGCAGTTCTTC | CASSPAEGYNEQFF
TRBJ2-5 | . | TRBV10-3 | . | TGTGCCATCAGTGGCGTTTTGGAGACCCAGTACTTC | CAISGVLETQYF
TRBJ2-1 | once | TRBV5-1 | TRBD2 | TGCGCCAGCAGTCCTGAAGCGGGAGTGGCCTCCTACAATGAGCAGTTCTTC | CASSPEAGVASYNEQFF
TRBJ2-5 | once | TRBV11-1 | TRBD2 | TGTGCCAGCAGCTTTGACGCGGGAGTTCAAGAGACCCAGTACTTC | CASSFDAGVQETQYF
TRBJ2-3 | . | TRBV2 | TRBD2 | TGTGCCAGTAGACTAGCGGGGGGGGATACGCAGTATTTT | CASRLAGGDTQYF
TRBJ2-2 | . | TRBV19 | TRBD2 | TGTGCCAGTAGTATAGGCACTAGCGCATTGAACACCGGGGAGCTGTTTTTT | CASSIGTSALNTGELFF
TRBJ2-3 | . | TRBV28 | TRBD1 | TGTGCCAGCAGCCGTCCGGGACAGGGGGAAACAGATACGCAGTATTTT | CASSRPGQGETDTQYF
TRBJ2-5 | . | TRBV4-1 | TRBD1 | TGCGCCAGCAGCCGGACAGGGGGTGGAGAGACCCAGTACTTC | CASSRTGGGETQYF
TRBJ1-3 | . | TRBV7-2 | . | TGTGCCAGCAGCTTAGAAACTACAGGGAGCTCTGGAAACACCATATATTTT | CASSLETTGSSGNTIYF
TRBJ1-2 | . | TRBV5-1 | . | TGCGCCAGCAGCACCGCGACAACGTCCTATGGCTACACCTTC | CASSTATTSYGYTF
TRBJ1-3 | few | TRBV12-5 | . | TGTGCTAGTGGTCCTACTCTAAAACCCCCGGGACATATCAACACCATATATTTT | CASGPTLKPPGHINTIYF
TRBJ2-5 | . | TRBV11-2 | TRBD1 | TGTGCCAGCAGCTTTACCCCGGGACAGGGGGCGAGTGAGACCCAGTACTTC | CASSFTPGQGASETQYF
TRBJ2-7 | . | TRBV11-2 | . | TGTGCCAGCAGCTTAGACGCCAGGGGCCCTTCCTACGAGCAGTACTTC | CASSLDARGPSYEQYF